This TCR beta chain was sequenced during a study of blood T cell repertoires in COVID-19. Study-level background: COVID-19 samples, acute and convalescent, were from the United States, Italy and Spain. Sources were T cells, B-cell-depleted T cells, or PBMCs; the material itself was cDNA or gDNA.

V dropped 1 base and J dropped 2 bases, with 14 bases sitting between them. The germline V gene encodes CDR1 MGHRA and CDR2 YSYEKL. The CDR3 totals 16 residues. Seattle patients were enrolled during active infection and followed longitudinally. Only a few counts were recorded for this clone. Authors' methods: Reference gene primers were amplified, and this amplification served to estimate nucleated cell counts. Produced via immunoSEQ multiplex PCR; TCRdb's table is partial and in-frame only. That table is the source of V, J and clone size, and D and trimming were worked out from the DNA. The sample consists of approximately 200,000 clones, roughly 80% of them appearing once.

The rearrangement joins TRBV4-1 to TRBJ1-1; D is perhaps TRBD1 (6 bases). The sample consisted of peripheral blood. This sequence originates from a woman over 75 with COVID-19, enrolled during active disease. For the CDR3, the DNA is TGCGCCAGCAGCCAAGCCCACGGACAGCGTAACACTGAAGCTTTCTTT. Residues: CASSQAHGQRNTEAFF.